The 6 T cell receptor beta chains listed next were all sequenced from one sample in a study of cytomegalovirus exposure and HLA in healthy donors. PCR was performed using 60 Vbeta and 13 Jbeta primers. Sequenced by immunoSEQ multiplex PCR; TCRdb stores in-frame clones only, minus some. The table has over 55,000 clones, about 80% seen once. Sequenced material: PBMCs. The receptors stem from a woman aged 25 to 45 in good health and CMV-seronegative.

The CDR3 sequence is CASAVQGANTEAFF. CDR3 bases: TGTGCTAGTGCCGTACAGGGGGCCAACACTGAAGCTTTCTTT. J is TRBJ1-1 and V is TRBV12-5, with 9 bases aligning to TRBD1. CDR3 length: 14 residues. Germline V gives CDR1 LGHNT, CDR2 FRNRAP. V dropped 7 bases and J dropped 2; count of bases not matched to a gene: 5.

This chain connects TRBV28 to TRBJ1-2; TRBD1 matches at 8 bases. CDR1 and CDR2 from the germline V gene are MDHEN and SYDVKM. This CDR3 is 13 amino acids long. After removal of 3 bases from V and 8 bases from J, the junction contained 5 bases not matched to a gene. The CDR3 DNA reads TGTGCCAGCAGTTTTCGAGCAGGGGGCGGCTACACCTTC. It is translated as CASSFRAGGGYTF.

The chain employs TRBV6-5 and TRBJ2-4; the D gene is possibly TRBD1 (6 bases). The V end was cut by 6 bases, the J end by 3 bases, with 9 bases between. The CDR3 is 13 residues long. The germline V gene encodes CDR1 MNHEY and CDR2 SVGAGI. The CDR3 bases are TGTGCCAGCAGACAGGGCTACAAAAACATTCAGTACTTC. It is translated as CASRQGYKNIQYF.

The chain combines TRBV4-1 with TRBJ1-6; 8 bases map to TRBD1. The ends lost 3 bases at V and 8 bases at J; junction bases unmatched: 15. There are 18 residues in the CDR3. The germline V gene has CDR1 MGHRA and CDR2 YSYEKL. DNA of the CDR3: TGCGCCAGCAGCCAGGCCCCACAGGGGGTCGGAGGCCATTCACCCCTCCACTTT. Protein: CASSQAPQGVGGHSPLHF.

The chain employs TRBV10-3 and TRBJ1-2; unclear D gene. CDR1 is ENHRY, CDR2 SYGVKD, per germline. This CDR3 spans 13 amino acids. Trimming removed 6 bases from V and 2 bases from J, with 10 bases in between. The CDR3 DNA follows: TGTGCCATCAGAACTGACTCAAACTATGGCTACACCTTC. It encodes CAIRTDSNYGYTF.

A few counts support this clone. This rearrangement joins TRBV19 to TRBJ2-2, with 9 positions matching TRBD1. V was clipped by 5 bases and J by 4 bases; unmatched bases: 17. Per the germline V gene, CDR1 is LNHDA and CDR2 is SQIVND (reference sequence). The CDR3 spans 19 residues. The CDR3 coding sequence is TGTGCCAGTAGTCTTACCGGGACAGGGAGGGCCCAAAGCACCGGGGAGCTGTTTTTT. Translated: CASSLTGTGRAQSTGELFF.